Listed below are T cell receptor beta chains from one sample, sequenced in a study of blood T cell repertoires in COVID-19. The table came from immunoSEQ multiplex PCR; TCRdb's copy has only in-frame clones and leaves some out. The sample records around 130,000 clones, 80% being singletons. The material sequenced was peripheral blood. These receptors originate from a man aged 70 or older with acute or convalescent COVID-19. Both conserved end residues are part of each CDR3. The order of the fields is clone size, V gene, J gene, D gene, CDR3 protein, CDR3 DNA. D genes are given only for firm matches. For some rows the clone size is stated as once, few or many, or as a class when expanded; others skip it.

>.|TRBV27|TRBJ2-7|TRBD1
CASRRDRDAYEQYF
TGTGCCAGCAGGAGGGACAGAGACGCCTACGAGCAGTACTTC
>.|TRBV7-9|TRBJ2-1|TRBD1
CASSMQGAYEQFF
TGTGCCAGCAGCATGCAGGGGGCCTATGAGCAGTTCTTC
>.|TRBV6-5|TRBJ2-7|.
CASILDSSYEQYF
TGTGCCAGCATACTGGACAGTTCCTACGAGCAGTACTTC
>.|TRBV9|TRBJ1-6|.
CASSAESGVRGSPLHF
TGTGCCAGCAGCGCCGAATCAGGGGTAAGAGGATCACCCCTCCACTTT
>.|TRBV4-1|TRBJ1-6|.
CASSQVTASPLHF
TGCGCCAGCAGCCAAGTGACAGCCTCACCCCTCCACTTT
>few|TRBV5-1|TRBJ1-4|.
CASRALPRGVNEKLFF
TGCGCCAGCAGAGCCCTCCCCAGGGGCGTTAATGAAAAACTGTTTTTT
>.|TRBV6-4|TRBJ1-6|TRBD1
CASSAKPMGQDSSYNSPLHF
TGTGCCAGCAGCGCAAAACCCATGGGACAGGACAGCTCCTATAATTCACCCCTCCACTTT
>.|TRBV10-3|TRBJ2-7|.
CATTGIAPHEQYF
TGTGCCACCACCGGGATCGCGCCCCACGAGCAGTACTTC
>.|TRBV7-2|TRBJ2-5|.
CASSRGRSQETQYF
TGTGCCAGCAGTCGCGGTAGGTCACAAGAGACCCAGTACTTC
>.|TRBV19|TRBJ1-2|TRBD1
CASSIVAGGGYTF
TGTGCCAGTAGTATAGTCGCAGGGGGTGGCTACACCTTC
>.|TRBV28|TRBJ2-2|TRBD2
CATTLRGDTGELFF
TGTGCCACCACTCTTCGGGGGGACACCGGGGAGCTGTTTTTT
>.|TRBV5-1|TRBJ2-3|TRBD1
CASSLGQGLDTDTQYF
TGCGCCAGCAGCTTGGGACAGGGCTTGGACACAGATACGCAGTATTTT
>.|TRBV18|TRBJ2-3|TRBD2
CASSPGLGPAGGLKDTQYF
TGTGCCAGCTCCCCCGGACTAGGACCAGCGGGGGGTTTAAAAGATACGCAGTATTTT
>.|TRBV5-4|TRBJ2-2|.
CASSLAYARSAGELFF
TGTGCCAGCAGCTTGGCCTATGCTCGCTCGGCCGGGGAGCTGTTTTTT
>once|TRBV6-5|TRBJ2-1|.
CASSYGAGVYNEQFF
TGTGCCAGCAGTTACGGGGCAGGGGTATACAATGAGCAGTTCTTC
>.|TRBV12-3/TRBV12-4|TRBJ2-1|.
CASSIMEGSEQFF
TGTGCCAGCAGTATTATGGAGGGGAGTGAGCAGTTCTTC
>.|TRBV29-1|TRBJ1-1|TRBD1
CSVDRGAEAFF
TGCAGCGTTGACAGGGGGGCTGAAGCTTTCTTT
>few|TRBV2|TRBJ2-7|.
CASIIGQSSYEQYF
TGTGCCAGCATTATTGGACAGAGCTCCTACGAGCAGTACTTC
>.|TRBV15|TRBJ2-7|TRBD1
CATSREGQGTGEQYF
TGTGCCACCAGCAGAGAGGGACAGGGTACTGGCGAGCAGTACTTC
>medium-sized|TRBV5-4|TRBJ1-3|TRBD1
CASSKDLDREDTIYF
TGTGCCAGCAGCAAGGACTTAGACAGGGAAGACACCATATATTTT
>.|TRBV4-1|TRBJ2-1|.
CASSQGRGALNEQFF
TGCGCCAGCAGCCAAGGTCGGGGGGCCCTTAATGAGCAGTTCTTC
>.|TRBV10-3|TRBJ1-2|.
CAISPPDSGGYTF
TGTGCCATCAGTCCCCCGGACAGTGGTGGCTACACCTTC
>.|TRBV28|TRBJ1-5|.
CASNTQGVWGIRNQPQHF
TGTGCCAGCAATACACAGGGTGTGTGGGGTATACGAAATCAGCCCCAGCATTTT
>.|TRBV6-5|TRBJ1-2|.
CATLDDNYHGYTF
TGTGCCACCTTAGACGATAACTATCATGGCTACACCTTC
>.|TRBV2|TRBJ2-1|.
CASSVTAYNEQFF
TGTGCCAGCAGTGTGACAGCTTACAATGAGCAGTTCTTC
>.|TRBV7-9|TRBJ2-3|TRBD2
CASKGLAGEPDTQYF
TGTGCCAGTAAGGGGCTAGCGGGGGAGCCAGATACGCAGTATTTT
>.|TRBV6-1|TRBJ1-2|.
CASSEGGLSLSYTF
TGTGCCAGCAGTGAAGGGGGCCTAAGTCTAAGCTACACCTTC
>.|TRBV6-5|TRBJ2-2|TRBD1
CASRQTGLNTGELFF
TGTGCCAGCAGACAGACAGGGTTGAACACCGGGGAGCTGTTTTTT
>.|TRBV5-1|TRBJ2-7|.
CASSLEVGGPYEQYF
TGCGCCAGCAGCTTGGAAGTGGGGGGGCCTTACGAGCAGTACTTC
>.|TRBV11-3|TRBJ2-3|TRBD2
CASSSGLAGADTQYF
TGTGCCAGCAGCTCTGGACTAGCGGGGGCAGATACGCAGTATTTT
>.|TRBV27|TRBJ1-1|.
CASSLYTQANTEAFF
TGTGCCAGCAGTTTGTATACTCAGGCTAACACTGAAGCTTTCTTT
>.|TRBV5-1|TRBJ1-2|.
CVSSLEGANYGYTF
TGCGTCAGCAGCCTCGAGGGAGCTAACTATGGCTACACCTTC
>once|TRBV28|TRBJ2-4|.
CASSTSREANIQYF
TGTGCCAGCAGTACCTCCAGGGAGGCAAACATTCAGTACTTC
>.|TRBV11-2|TRBJ1-1|.
CASSLRQASEAFF
TGTGCCAGCAGTCTTAGACAGGCCTCTGAAGCTTTCTTT
>.|TRBV2|TRBJ2-5|.
CASSGAGRETQYF
TGTGCCAGCAGTGGGGCAGGGCGGGAGACCCAGTACTTC
>.|TRBV7-2|TRBJ1-6|.
CASSFPPAGSSPLHF
TGTGCCAGCAGCTTCCCCCCGGCGGGGAGTTCACCCCTCCACTTT
>.|TRBV5-1|TRBJ2-7|.
CASSLAGDSYEQYF
TGCGCCAGCAGCTTGGCAGGGGATTCCTACGAGCAGTACTTC
>once|TRBV14|TRBJ2-2|TRBD2
CASSQELASSGELFF
TGTGCCAGCAGCCAAGAACTAGCGTCGTCCGGGGAGCTGTTTTTT
>once|TRBV7-9|TRBJ2-1|.
CASRGGGEQFF
TGTGCCAGTAGGGGCGGCGGTGAGCAGTTCTTC
>.|TRBV3-1/TRBV3-2|TRBJ1-1|TRBD1
CASNTGAATEAFF
TGTGCCAGCAACACAGGGGCCGCGACTGAAGCTTTCTTT
>few|TRBV7-9|TRBJ1-1|.
CASSSNLLNTEAFF
TGTGCCAGCAGCTCTAACCTACTGAACACTGAAGCTTTCTTT